Following are 8 T cell receptor beta chains from one sample sequenced in a study of cytomegalovirus exposure and HLA in healthy donors. Primers: 60 Vbeta forward and 13 Jbeta reverse. Libraries were prepared by immunoSEQ multiplex PCR; TCRdb keeps only in-frame clonotypes and omits some of them. The sample carries 150,000 or so clones, roughly 88% recorded once. Sequences were obtained from PBMCs. The origin of the receptors is a man in his fifties in good health and CMV-seropositive.

This chain uses TRBV7-8 with TRBJ1-2; D is possibly TRBD1 (6 bases). Germline CDR1 and CDR2: SGHVS and FQNEAQ. The length of the CDR3 is 14 residues. Trimming shortened V by 3 bases and J by 2 bases, and 10 bases separated the two germline ends. The CDR3 DNA reads TGTGCCAGCAGCTTGGGGGGGGCAAACTATGGCTACACCTTC. Residues: CASSLGGANYGYTF. The full variable domain, its missing parts supplied by reference TRBV7-8 and TRBJ1-2, is GAGVSQSPRYKVAKRGQDVALRCDPISGHVSLFWYQQALGQGPEFLTYFQNEAQLDKSGLPSDRFFAERPEGSVSTLKIQRTQQEDSAVYLCASSLGGANYGYTFGSGTRLTVV.

The V and J genes are TRBV5-6 and TRBJ2-2; possibly TRBD2 for D (6 bases). V was cut by 1 base and J by 4 bases, with 14 bases left in between. The germline V gene has CDR1 SGHDT and CDR2 YYEEEE. This CDR3 has 16 residues. CDR3 DNA sequence: TGTGCCAGCAGCTTGAGGTCGGGACTTTTCACCGGGGAGCTGTTTTTT. Its protein is CASSLRSGLFTGELFF.

The chain has TRBV11-3 and TRBJ2-2, with 12 bases lining up with TRBD1. This CDR3 region has 16 residues. The germline CDR1 and CDR2 sequences are SGHNT and YENEEA. V dropped 4 bases and J dropped 7; count of bases not matched to a gene: 7. DNA of the CDR3: TGTGCCAGCAGCTCCCGGGACAGGGGGCACAGCGGGGAGCTGTTTTTT. Its protein is CASSSRDRGHSGELFF.

The chain is built from TRBV21-1 and TRBJ1-5; TRBD1, the table's D call, lacks a check against the DNA. TRBV21-1 is a pseudogene. The CDR3 is 17 amino acids. DNA of the CDR3: TGTGCCAGCAGCCCTCCTCAGGGGCGATATAGCAATCAGTCCCAGCATTTT. Translating it yields CASSPPQGRYSNQSQHF.

V is TRBV21-1 and J is TRBJ1-5; the table's D call of TRBD1 was not tested on the DNA. TRBV21-1 is a known pseudogene. The CDR3 runs to 15 residues. The CDR3 spells CASSRQGAGNQPQHF. The CDR3 region has the DNA TGTGCCAGCAGCAGGCAGGGGGCTGGCAATCAGCCCCAGCATTTT.

This chain joins TRBV11-3 and TRBJ1-1; D uncertain. The CDR3 covers 13 residues. V was clipped by 5 bases and J by 5 bases, with 12 bases between them. Germline V gene lookup returns CDR1 SGHNT and CDR2 YENEEA. The CDR3 nucleotides are TGTGCCAGCAGCCCCTCCGGGAGAACTGAAGCTTTCTTT. It encodes CASSPSGRTEAFF.

The chain carries TRBV7-6 and TRBJ1-1, with D hard to call. V was cut by 1 base and J by 1 base, with 7 bases left in between. CDR3 length: 14 amino acids. Germline lookup yields CDR1 SGHVS and CDR2 FNYEAQ. CDR3 DNA: TGTGCCAGCAGCTTAGGAGGGCGGAACACTGAAGCTTTCTTT. Protein: CASSLGGRNTEAFF.

This clone was seen a few times. The CDR3 sequence: CASSLGPGSATNEKLFF. In DNA form, the CDR3 reads TGTGCCAGCAGCTTGGGACCAGGCTCAGCAACTAATGAAAAACTGTTTTTT. This chain uses TRBV5-4 with TRBJ1-4; D call uncertain. V dropped 0 bases and J dropped 0 bases, with 12 bases sitting between them. The CDR3 length is 17 residues. Per germline, CDR1 SGHNT and CDR2 YYREEE (reference sequence).